The present T cell receptor (beta chain) was sequenced within a study of cytomegalovirus exposure and HLA in healthy donors. The study's findings and limits: Previously analyzed data showed that most TCR beta V segments were productive at a frequency of about 90% or about 30%. According to reports, the classifier identified cytomegalovirus status with high specificity and sensitivity.

Both 60 Vbeta primers and 13 Jbeta primers went into the PCR. Only in-frame clones appear in the TCRdb table, and some are missing; sequencing was by immunoSEQ multiplex PCR. The listing records 45,000 to 70,000 clones. Points on this clone: Its antigen is undetermined.

This sequence originates from a young woman in good health and CMV-seropositive. The sequenced material came from PBMCs.

The CDR3 here is CASSGQMNQPQHF. The DNA for the CDR3 is TGTGCCAGCAGTGGACAGATGAATCAGCCCCAGCATTTT. The chain combines TRBV28 with TRBJ1-5; D is possibly TRBD1 (6 bases). The CDR3 runs 13 residues. The germline V and J ends were trimmed by 5 bases and 4 bases, with 9 bases remaining between them. Germline CDR1 is MDHEN and CDR2 is SYDVKM.